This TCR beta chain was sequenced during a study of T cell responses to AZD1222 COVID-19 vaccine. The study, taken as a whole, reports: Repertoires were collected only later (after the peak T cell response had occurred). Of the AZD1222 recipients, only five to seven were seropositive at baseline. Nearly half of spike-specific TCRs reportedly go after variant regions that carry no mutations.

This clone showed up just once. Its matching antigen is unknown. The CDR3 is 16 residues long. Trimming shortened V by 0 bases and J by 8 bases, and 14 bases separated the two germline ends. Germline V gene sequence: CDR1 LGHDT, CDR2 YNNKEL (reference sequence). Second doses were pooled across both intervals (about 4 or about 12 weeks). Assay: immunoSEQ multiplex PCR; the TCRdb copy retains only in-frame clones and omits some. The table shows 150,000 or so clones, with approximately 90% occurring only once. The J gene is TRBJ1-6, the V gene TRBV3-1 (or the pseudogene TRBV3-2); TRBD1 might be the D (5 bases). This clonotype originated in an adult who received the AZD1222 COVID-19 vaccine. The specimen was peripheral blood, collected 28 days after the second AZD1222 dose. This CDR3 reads CASSQDQGVFDSPLHF. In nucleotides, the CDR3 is TGTGCCAGCAGCCAAGATCAGGGCGTATTCGATTCACCCCTCCACTTT.